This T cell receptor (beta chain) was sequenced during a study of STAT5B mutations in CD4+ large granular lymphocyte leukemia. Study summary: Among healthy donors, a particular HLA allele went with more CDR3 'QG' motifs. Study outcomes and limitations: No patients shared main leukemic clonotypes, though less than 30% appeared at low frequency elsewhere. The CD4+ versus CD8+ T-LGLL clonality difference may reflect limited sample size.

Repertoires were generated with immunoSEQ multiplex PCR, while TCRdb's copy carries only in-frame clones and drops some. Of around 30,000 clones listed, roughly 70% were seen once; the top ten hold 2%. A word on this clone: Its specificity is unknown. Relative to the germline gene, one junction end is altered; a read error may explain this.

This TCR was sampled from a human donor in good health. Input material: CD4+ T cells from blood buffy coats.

In DNA, the CDR3 is TGTGCTAGCAGCCGACAATCTTCGGGGACCGGGGAGCTGTTTTTT. Translating gives CASSRQSSGTGELFF. The chain uses TRBV7-7 and TRBJ2-2; a possible D gene is TRBD2 (5 bases). This CDR3 is 15 amino acids long. Germline loops: CDR1 SSHAT, CDR2 FNYEAQ (reference sequence).